Following are 22 T cell receptor beta chains from one sample sequenced in a study of radiotherapy plus CTLA-4 blockade in lung cancer. Using immunoSEQ multiplex PCR, the repertoire was profiled, and TCRdb retains in-frame clones only, with some absent. The sample lists under 20,000 clones; 86% were seen once. The input for sequencing was peripheral blood, taken from a patient treated with radiotherapy plus ipilimumab. These receptors all stem from a human donor with non-small cell lung cancer whose response to radiotherapy plus ipilimumab could not be evaluated.

V is TRBV28 and J is TRBJ1-1; no definite D call. The CDR3 runs 13 residues. V was cut by 1 base and J by 5 bases, with 8 bases left in between. Germline assignment: CDR1 MDHEN and CDR2 SYDVKM. The DNA for the CDR3 is TGTGCCAGCAGTTTATCGGGGAGAACTGAAGCTTTCTTT. Residues: CASSLSGRTEAFF.

This clone was counted once. The V and J genes are TRBV6-6 and TRBJ2-7, with D possibly matching TRBD1 (7 bases). The CDR3 spans 15 residues. The germline V gene encodes CDR1 MNHNY and CDR2 SVGAGI (reference sequence). With 7 bases removed from V and 2 bases from J, the gap between germline ends came to 18 bases. The CDR3 loop is CASTVQGRTTYEQYF. The DNA of the CDR3 is TGTGCCAGCACGGTACAGGGGAGGACGACCTACGAGCAGTACTTC.

The chain recombines TRBV6-5 with TRBJ2-3; 9 bases line up with TRBD2. Trimming removed 0 bases from V and 4 bases from J; junction bases left unmatched: 5. Germline V gives CDR1 MNHEY, CDR2 SVGAGI. CDR3 length: 16 residues. The CDR3 spells CASSYSGSGSADTQYF. The CDR3 nucleotides read TGTGCCAGCAGTTACTCGGGTAGCGGGAGTGCAGATACGCAGTATTTT.

This sequence joins TRBV28 and TRBJ1-3; 7 nucleotides match TRBD1. From germline, CDR1 is MDHEN and CDR2 SYDVKM. J lost 0 bases, V lost 1 base, and 3 bases had no gene match. The CDR3 has 16 amino acids. This chain's CDR3 is CASSLSNRGSGNTIYF. Written as DNA, the CDR3 is TGTGCCAGCAGTTTATCAAACAGGGGCTCTGGAAACACCATATATTTT. Full variable domain (missing parts from reference TRBV28 and TRBJ1-3): DVKVTQSSRYLVKRTGEKVFLECVQDMDHENMFWYRQDPGLGLRLIYFSYDVKMKEKGDIPEGYSVSREKKERFSLILESASTNQTSMYLCASSLSNRGSGNTIYFGEGSWLTVV.

This rearrangement joins TRBV28 to TRBJ1-2; no clear D gene. This CDR3 contains 15 residues. Germline CDR1 reads MDHEN; CDR2 reads SYDVKM. Trimming left V 7 bases short and J 4 bases short, with 19 bases between. Here the CDR3 reads CASMNIRKTIYGYTF. The CDR3 nucleotides are TGTGCCAGCATGAACATCCGTAAAACCATCTATGGCTACACCTTC.

The sample holds one count of this clone. V and J are TRBV5-4 and TRBJ2-7; 8 bases match TRBD1. This CDR3 region has 14 residues. Germline V lookup: CDR1 SGHNT, CDR2 YYREEE (reference sequence). J gave up 0 bases and V 7 bases, and 6 bases lay outside the gene matches. CDR3 bases: TGTGCCAGCCGGCCAGGGGGCCTCTCCTACGAGCAGTACTTC. This encodes CASRPGGLSYEQYF.

V usage is TRBV23-1 and J usage is TRBJ1-1; D uncertain. TRBV23-1 is an open reading frame whose function is uncertain. Trimming left V 6 bases short and J 0 bases short, with 11 bases between. The CDR3 is made up of 14 amino acids. The CDR3 sequence: CASSRTGLNTEAFF. The CDR3 DNA reads TGCGCCAGCAGCCGTACGGGGTTGAACACTGAAGCTTTCTTT.

In this sample, this clone turned up a few times. This chain links TRBV5-1 with TRBJ2-7; perhaps TRBD1 as D (6 bases). V was shortened by 3 bases and J by 5 bases, with 15 bases between the two germline ends. CDR3 length: 14 amino acids. In germline, CDR1 is SGHRS, CDR2 YFSETQ. The CDR3 sequence is CASSWTTGIHEQYF. For the CDR3, the DNA is TGCGCCAGCAGCTGGACGACAGGAATCCACGAGCAGTACTTC.

This clone is judged medium-sized. In DNA, the CDR3 is TGCGCCAGCAGCTTGGTCGGGGAGGGGGAGACCCAGTACTTC. Its translation: CASSLVGEGETQYF. The V gene is TRBV5-1, the J gene TRBJ2-5; 7 positions match TRBD2. V shed 0 bases, J shed 5 bases, and the junction held 4 bases outside the gene matches. The germline V gene encodes CDR1 SGHRS and CDR2 YFSETQ. The CDR3 loop spans 14 amino acids. The full variable domain, rest sourced from reference TRBV5-1 and TRBJ2-5, is KAGVTQTPRYLIKTRGQQVTLSCSPISGHRSVSWYQQTPGQGLQFLFEYFSETQRNKGNFPGRFSGRQFSNSRSEMNVSTLELGDSALYLCASSLVGEGETQYFGPGTRLLVL.

The chain uses TRBV7-6 and TRBJ2-1; D call uncertain. Germline-derived CDR1 and CDR2 are SGHVS and FNYEAQ. Trimming shortened V by 0 bases and J by 4 bases, and 10 bases separated the two germline ends. This CDR3 has 15 amino acids. The CDR3, as DNA: TGTGCCAGCAGCTTAGCAGACACTGGATACAATGAGCAGTTCTTC. Translation: CASSLADTGYNEQFF.

The J gene is TRBJ2-5, the V gene TRBV11-2, with D perhaps TRBD2 (6 bases). V was pared by 4 bases and J by 5 bases, with 14 bases between. The germline V gene encodes CDR1 SGHAT and CDR2 FQNNGV. The CDR3 runs to 14 residues. The CDR3 nucleotides read TGTGCCAGCAGCTCAAGACTAGAGTGGGAGACCCAGTACTTC. Translation: CASSSRLEWETQYF.

This clone was detected only once. The rearrangement links TRBV18 to TRBJ2-3; TRBD1 matches at 8 bases. The CDR3 extends over 16 amino acids. V lost 6 bases and J lost 1; bases outside the gene matches: 9. In germline, CDR1 is KGHSH, CDR2 LQKENI. CDR3 region: CASSLLPGQGTDTQYF. The CDR3 coding sequence is TGTGCCAGCTCTTTACTACCGGGACAGGGCACAGATACGCAGTATTTT.

The V gene is TRBV19, the J gene TRBJ2-1; maybe TRBD1 (7 bases). Trimming shortened V by 6 bases and J by 7 bases, and 19 bases separated the two germline ends. The CDR3 spans 15 residues. Germline V gives CDR1 LNHDA, CDR2 SQIVND (reference sequence). Here the CDR3 reads CASRAAEGAGNEQFF. DNA of the CDR3: TGTGCCAGTAGGGCAGCGGAGGGGGCTGGGAATGAGCAGTTCTTC.

The J gene is TRBJ2-2, the V gene TRBV11-2; TRBD2 agrees at 9 bases. V lost 5 bases, J lost 6 bases, and 13 bases stayed unmatched. The germline CDR1 and CDR2 sequences are SGHAT and FQNNGV. CDR3 length: 17 amino acids. The CDR3 is CASSPRSVAGVSGELFF. Here the CDR3 DNA reads TGTGCCAGCAGCCCGCGGTCGGTAGCGGGAGTTTCCGGGGAGCTGTTTTTT. The whole variable domain, remainder taken from reference TRBV11-2 and TRBJ2-2, is EAGVAQSPRYKIIEKRQSVAFWCNPISGHATLYWYQQILGQGPKLLIQFQNNGVVDDSQLPKDRFSAERLKGVDSTLKIQPAKLEDSAVYLCASSPRSVAGVSGELFFGEGSRLTVL.

This chain joins TRBV12-5 and TRBJ1-6; D is unresolved. This CDR3 contains 13 residues. V was pared by 1 base and J by 11 bases, with 9 bases between. CDR1 is LGHNT and CDR2 is FRNRAP in the germline V gene. In nucleotides, the CDR3 is TGTGCTAGTGGTTTGGACAGTAGGACACCCCTCCACTTT. It translates to CASGLDSRTPLHF.

The chain has TRBV28 and TRBJ2-6; 7 bases are shared with TRBD1. J lost 1 base, V lost 6 bases, and 6 bases had no gene match. The CDR3 loop spans 16 amino acids. Germline assignment: CDR1 MDHEN and CDR2 SYDVKM. CDR3 residues: CASRRQGLSGANVLTF. The DNA of the CDR3 is TGTGCCAGCAGGCGACAGGGTCTATCTGGGGCCAACGTCCTGACTTTC.

Only a few counts were recorded for this clone. The rearrangement joins TRBV9 to TRBJ2-5, with a tentative D call TRBD2 (7 bases). V lost 0 bases and J lost 1, with 10 bases in between. The CDR3 loop spans 15 amino acids. Germline V gives CDR1 SGDLS, CDR2 YYNGEE. CDR3 protein: CASSVGGGSQETQYF. The CDR3 nucleotides read TGTGCCAGCAGCGTAGGGGGGGGCTCCCAAGAGACCCAGTACTTC.

V and J are TRBV7-9 and TRBJ2-3, with 10 bases lining up with TRBD2. The CDR3 contains 15 residues. CDR1 is SEHNR, CDR2 FQNEAQ, per germline (reference sequence). The V and J ends lost 4 bases and 1 base, in that order; junction bases with no gene match: 2. CDR3 sequence: CASSSLAGGTDTQYF. The CDR3 DNA reads as TGTGCCAGCAGCTCCCTAGCGGGGGGCACAGATACGCAGTATTTT.

The V call is TRBV11-2, the J call TRBJ1-1; weak D call: TRBD1 (5 bases). Trimming shortened V by 5 bases and J by 1 base, and 14 bases separated the two germline ends. Germline V gene lookup returns CDR1 SGHAT and CDR2 FQNNGV. The CDR3 runs to 15 residues. CDR3 in DNA: TGTGCCAGCAGCGGCGCTAGGGGCTGGAACACTGAAGCTTTCTTT. Its translation: CASSGARGWNTEAFF.

The genes are TRBV7-3 and TRBJ2-3; D unclear. The V gene lost 3 bases and the J gene lost 2 bases, with 15 bases spanning the gap. CDR1 is SGHTA and CDR2 is FQGTGA in the germline V gene. This CDR3 spans 16 amino acids. CDR3 in DNA: TGTGCCAGCAGCTTTCACCCCGTGGGCCACACAGATACGCAGTATTTT. It codes for CASSFHPVGHTDTQYF.

This clone has a handful of counts. The chain links TRBV28 to TRBJ1-6; 7 bases are shared with TRBD1. Germline lookup yields CDR1 MDHEN and CDR2 SYDVKM. Trimming at V came to 3 bases and at J to 9 bases, leaving 5 bases not matched to a gene. This CDR3 is built from 14 residues. The CDR3 nucleotides are TGTGCCAGCAGTTTCAGGGGGGACAGTTCACCCCTCCACTTT. This translates into CASSFRGDSSPLHF. The whole variable domain, remainder taken from reference TRBV28 and TRBJ1-6, is DVKVTQSSRYLVKRTGEKVFLECVQDMDHENMFWYRQDPGLGLRLIYFSYDVKMKEKGDIPEGYSVSREKKERFSLILESASTNQTSMYLCASSFRGDSSPLHFGNGTRLTVT.

The chain has TRBV5-1 and TRBJ2-2, with a possible D match to TRBD1 (5 bases). Germline lookup yields CDR1 SGHRS and CDR2 YFSETQ. Trimming stripped 4 bases from V and 7 bases from J, with 11 bases between. The CDR3 spans 13 residues. The CDR3 region is CASSIQRGGELFF. The CDR3 nucleotides are TGCGCCAGCAGCATCCAAAGGGGCGGGGAGCTGTTTTTT.